Each of the 24 T cell receptor beta chains below was sequenced from the same sample in a study of blood T cell repertoires in COVID-19. Method: immunoSEQ multiplex PCR; TCRdb's copy keeps in-frame clones and lacks some. Of 150,000 to 200,000 clones listed, about 80% are singletons. Sequences were obtained from peripheral blood. The receptor source for this set is a man between 60 and 75 years old with acute or convalescent COVID-19.

This chain joins TRBV11-2 and TRBJ1-3; a weak D match, TRBD1 (6 bases). There are 16 residues in the CDR3. Trimming cost V 1 base and J 6 bases, with 16 bases left between them. CDR1 and CDR2 from the germline V gene are SGHAT and FQNNGV. The CDR3, as DNA: TGTGCCAGCAGCTTAGGCAGGGGAAGAGGGGAAAACACCATATATTTT. Encoded protein: CASSLGRGRGENTIYF.

The rearrangement uses TRBV24-1 and TRBJ2-1, with D possibly matching TRBD2 (6 bases). Germline V gene data show CDR1 as KGHDR and CDR2 as SFDVKD. This CDR3 has 17 residues. Trimming took 3 bases from V and 7 from J, leaving 21 bases between them. The CDR3 here is CATSDGQPGLLGNEQFF. For the CDR3, the DNA is TGTGCCACCAGTGATGGCCAACCGGGACTCCTCGGTAATGAGCAGTTCTTC.

The chain recombines TRBV19 with TRBJ2-5; TRBD2 aligns across 7 bases. The CDR3 sequence is 14 residues long. The J segment lost 5 bases and the V segment lost 5 bases, leaving 8 bases of the junction unmatched. Germline CDR1 and CDR2: LNHDA and SQIVND (reference sequence). In DNA, the CDR3 is TGTGCCAGTAGTCCCAGTGCGGGGGAGGAGACCCAGTACTTC. Translation: CASSPSAGEETQYF.

The J gene is TRBJ2-7, the V gene TRBV30; 9 bases are shared with TRBD2. CDR3 length: 14 amino acids. Germline loops: CDR1 GTSNPN, CDR2 SVGIG (reference sequence). V shed 1 base and J 7 bases; nucleotides not matched to a gene: 8. The CDR3 DNA is TGTGCCTGGAGTGACAAGCGGGGGGTAAGGGAGCAGTACTTC. Its protein is CAWSDKRGVREQYF. Supplemented by reference TRBV30 and TRBJ2-7, the full variable domain reads SQTIHQWPATLVQPVGSPLSLECTVEGTSNPNLYWYRQAAGRGLQLLFYSVGIGQISSEVPQNLSASRPQDRQFILSSKKLLLSDSGFYLCAWSDKRGVREQYFGPGTRLTVT.

V gene TRBV10-3 combines with J gene TRBJ2-1; TRBD2 aligns across 11 bases. J gave up 1 base and V 9 bases, and 14 bases lay outside the gene matches. CDR3 size: 18 residues. The germline gives CDR1 ENHRY, CDR2 SYGVKD. The CDR3: CAMARELAGGPSYNEQFF. Here the CDR3 DNA reads TGTGCCATGGCCCGGGAGCTAGCGGGGGGCCCTTCCTACAATGAGCAGTTCTTC.

V is TRBV12-3 or TRBV12-4 and J is TRBJ1-2; D unresolved. This CDR3 is built from 13 residues. Trimming took 3 bases from V and 1 from J, leaving 6 bases between them. CDR3 in amino acids: CASSLKLNYGYTF. Written as DNA, the CDR3 is TGTGCCAGCAGTTTGAAGCTTAACTATGGCTACACCTTC.

V gene TRBV6-2 or TRBV6-3 combines with J gene TRBJ1-6; TRBD1 agrees at 12 bases. This CDR3 contains 16 residues. The V segment lost 2 bases and the J segment 10 bases; nucleotides outside the gene matches: 6. Germline V gene data show CDR1 as MNHEY and CDR2 as SVGEGT. The CDR3 loop reads CASSYLGTGGGSPLHF. Written as DNA, the CDR3 is TGTGCCAGCAGTTACCTCGGGACAGGGGGCGGATCACCCCTCCACTTT.

This clone was counted many times. This CDR3 reads CASSDRGSDEQYF. The CDR3 coding sequence is TGTGCCAGCAGTGACAGGGGTTCAGACGAGCAGTACTTC. The J gene is TRBJ2-7, the V gene TRBV2; D might be TRBD1 (6 bases). CDR3 length: 13 residues. Between the trimmed V and J ends, which lost 3 bases and 5 bases, there was a span of 11 bases. Germline CDR1 SNHLY, CDR2 FYNNEI.

The genes are TRBV15 and TRBJ1-4, with D perhaps matching TRBD1 (6 bases). V lost 7 bases, J lost 6 bases, and 15 bases lay in between. Germline loops: CDR1 LNHNV, CDR2 YYDKDF (reference sequence). This CDR3 has 14 amino acids. The CDR3, as DNA: TGTGCCACCACCCTCCTAGGGGGGGATGAAAAACTGTTTTTT. This gives the protein CATTLLGGDEKLFF.

The rearrangement uses TRBV7-9 and TRBJ2-5; tentatively, D is TRBD1 (6 bases). The germline V and J ends were trimmed by 0 bases and 1 base, with 6 bases remaining between them. Germline V gene lookup returns CDR1 SEHNR and CDR2 FQNEAQ (reference sequence). The CDR3 is made up of 14 amino acids. The CDR3 reads CASSLAGAQETQYF. As DNA, the CDR3 is TGTGCCAGCAGCTTAGCGGGGGCCCAAGAGACCCAGTACTTC.

This chain joins TRBV9 and TRBJ1-1; D possibly corresponds to TRBD1 (5 bases). Germline V gene data show CDR1 as SGDLS and CDR2 as YYNGEE. The ends were cut back, 3 bases at V and 7 bases at J, with 16 bases in the middle. The length of the CDR3 is 14 residues. The CDR3: CASSAGGSEVEAFF. The CDR3, as DNA: TGTGCCAGCAGCGCCGGGGGGAGCGAGGTTGAAGCTTTCTTT.

The chain combines TRBV5-1 with TRBJ1-1, with D possibly matching TRBD1 (5 bases). Germline CDR1 SGHRS, CDR2 YFSETQ. Trimming took 0 bases from V and 0 from J, leaving 18 bases between them. CDR3 size: 18 residues. CDR3 amino acids: CASSLVAGGLTMNTEAFF. Here the CDR3 DNA reads TGCGCCAGCAGCTTGGTGGCCGGGGGTCTTACTATGAACACTGAAGCTTTCTTT.

The chain carries TRBV18 and TRBJ2-5; maybe TRBD2 (6 bases). Germline-derived CDR1 and CDR2 are KGHSH and LQKENI. This CDR3 is built from 16 residues. Deletions cut 3 bases from V and 4 bases from J, with 18 bases between. CDR3 bases: TGTGCCAGCTCACCGGGGGACCGATTGGAGGGAGAGACCCAGTACTTC. This encodes CASSPGDRLEGETQYF. The full variable domain, in which reference TRBV18 and TRBJ2-5 provide the parts outside the CDR3, is NAGVMQNPRHLVRRRGQEARLRCSPMKGHSHVYWYRQLPEEGLKFMVYLQKENIIDESGMPKERFSAEFPKEGPSILRIQQVVRGDSAAYFCASSPGDRLEGETQYFGPGTRLLVL.

The rearrangement uses TRBV29-1 and TRBJ1-1; D might be TRBD1 (5 bases). The CDR3 is 13 residues long. Deletions cut 3 bases from V and 4 bases from J, with 12 bases between. Germline-derived CDR1 and CDR2 are SQVTM and ANQGSEA. CDR3 DNA sequence: TGCAGCGTTGAGGGGGGGTTCGGCACTGAAGCTTTCTTT. Its protein is CSVEGGFGTEAFF.

This chain's CDR3 is CASSQPGTGGPYNEQFF. CDR3 DNA sequence: TGCGCCAGCAGCCAACCCGGGACAGGGGGCCCCTACAATGAGCAGTTCTTC. The rearrangement joins TRBV4-1 to TRBJ2-1; 12 bases fit TRBD1. With 2 bases clipped from V and 2 bases from J, the junction kept 4 bases outside the gene matches. This CDR3 is built from 17 residues. Germline CDR1 is MGHRA and CDR2 is YSYEKL.

The chain recombines TRBV5-1 with TRBJ1-5, with 10 bases matching TRBD1. Germline-derived CDR1 and CDR2 are SGHRS and YFSETQ. V was clipped by 4 bases and J by 5 bases; unmatched bases: 3. The CDR3 totals 14 residues. In nucleotides, the CDR3 is TGCGCCAGCAGCCCGGACAGGGGGGATCAGCCCCAGCATTTT. Its protein is CASSPDRGDQPQHF. Drawing the rest from reference TRBV5-1 and TRBJ1-5, the complete variable domain is KAGVTQTPRYLIKTRGQQVTLSCSPISGHRSVSWYQQTPGQGLQFLFEYFSETQRNKGNFPGRFSGRQFSNSRSEMNVSTLELGDSALYLCASSPDRGDQPQHFGDGTRLSIL.

The J gene is TRBJ2-1, the V gene TRBV7-2, with D perhaps TRBD2 (6 bases). The CDR3 consists of 12 residues. The germline V gene encodes CDR1 SGHTA and CDR2 FQGNSA. The V and J ends lost 6 bases and 9 bases respectively, with 12 bases between them. CDR3 sequence: CASRPTSSEQFF. CDR3 nucleotide sequence: TGTGCCAGCAGACCGACTAGTAGTGAGCAGTTCTTC. The full variable domain, its missing parts supplied by reference TRBV7-2 and TRBJ2-1, is GAGVSQSPSNKVTEKGKDVELRCDPISGHTALYWYRQSLGQGLEFLIYFQGNSAPDKSGLPSDRFSAERTGGSVSTLTIQRTQQEDSAVYLCASRPTSSEQFFGPGTRLTVL.

The rearrangement links TRBV3-1 (or the pseudogene TRBV3-2) to TRBJ1-2; the match to TRBD1 covers 7 bases. J gave up 3 bases and V 4 bases, and 8 bases lay outside the gene matches. The CDR3 is 15 amino acids. Germline CDR1 LGHDT, CDR2 YNNKEL (reference sequence). The CDR3 nucleotides are TGTGCCAGCAGCCGTCCGGGACAGAGTTACTATGGCTACACCTTC. Translated: CASSRPGQSYYGYTF.

The chain carries TRBV21-1 and TRBJ2-6; TRBD1, as called in the table, went unchecked against the DNA. TRBV21-1 is designated a pseudogene. CDR3 length: 20 residues. CDR3 protein: CASSKVGDLTGLSGANVLTF. In DNA, the CDR3 is TGTGCCAGCAGCAAAGTGGGGGACCTGACAGGGCTCTCTGGGGCCAACGTCCTGACTTTC.

Only one count was recorded for this clone. The rearrangement uses TRBV9 and TRBJ2-2, with 7 bases aligning to TRBD1. The germline gives CDR1 SGDLS, CDR2 YYNGEE. This CDR3 has 15 amino acids. Trimming cost V 3 bases and J 4 bases; bases outside gene matches: 6. This CDR3 reads CASSAMTGSTGELFF. CDR3 nucleotide sequence: TGTGCCAGCAGCGCAATGACAGGGAGCACCGGGGAGCTGTTTTTT.

The chain carries TRBV5-6 and TRBJ2-7; possible D gene TRBD2, 5 bases. This CDR3 is 14 amino acids long. V was clipped by 0 bases and J by 4 bases, with 11 bases between them. Germline V gene data show CDR1 as SGHDT and CDR2 as YYEEEE. CDR3 nucleotides: TGTGCCAGCAGCTTGGATCTCCGCGGGTACGAGCAGTACTTC. As protein: CASSLDLRGYEQYF. Together with reference TRBV5-6 and TRBJ2-7, the CDR3 gives the full variable domain: DAGVTQSPTHLIKTRGQQVTLRCSPKSGHDTVSWYQQALGQGPQFIFQYYEEEERQRGNFPDRFSGHQFPNYSSELNVNALLLGDSALYLCASSLDLRGYEQYFGPGTRLTVT.

The V and J genes are TRBV12-3 or TRBV12-4 and TRBJ2-1; D remains ambiguous. V lost 6 bases, J lost 3 bases, and 9 bases lay in between. This CDR3 has 13 amino acids. The CDR3 sequence is CASRVRNYNEQFF. The CDR3 DNA sequence: TGTGCCAGCAGGGTCAGAAACTACAATGAGCAGTTCTTC.

V usage is TRBV12-5 and J usage is TRBJ2-7; no firm D call. V lost 4 bases and J lost 4, with 29 bases in between. The CDR3 contains 19 residues. Germline V gene lookup returns CDR1 LGHNT and CDR2 FRNRAP. CDR3 nucleotides: TGTGCTAGTGGTTCGGAGTTCGTACCGGGTAGTTACACCGGTTACGAGCAGTACTTC. Its translation is CASGSEFVPGSYTGYEQYF. The variable domain in full, completed from reference TRBV12-5 and TRBJ2-7, reads DARVTQTPRHKVTEMGQEVTMRCQPILGHNTVFWYRQTMMQGLELLAYFRNRAPLDDSGMPKDRFSAEMPDATLATLKIQPSEPRDSAVYFCASGSEFVPGSYTGYEQYFGPGTRLTVT.

The chain uses TRBV28 and TRBJ2-7; 7 nucleotides align to TRBD1. There are 13 residues in the CDR3. CDR1 is MDHEN and CDR2 is SYDVKM in the germline V gene. The V and J ends lost 4 bases and 3 bases, in that order; junction bases with no gene match: 3. The CDR3 DNA reads as TGTGCCAGCAGTTCGGGGACAGTCTACGAGCAGTACTTC. Its translation is CASSSGTVYEQYF. The whole variable domain, filled in from reference TRBV28 and TRBJ2-7, reads DVKVTQSSRYLVKRTGEKVFLECVQDMDHENMFWYRQDPGLGLRLIYFSYDVKMKEKGDIPEGYSVSREKKERFSLILESASTNQTSMYLCASSSGTVYEQYFGPGTRLTVT.